The text below deals with one T cell receptor (beta chain). A single count supports this clonotype. Its antigen target is currently unknown. No qualities accompany the bases; no much larger clone lies one base away. A single read makes a weak case. For repertoire sequencing, TCR beta CDR3 regions were amplified from RNA transcripts. The first round was an RT-PCR using HTBI primers with the Qiagen OneStep RT-PCR kit, and this first round was followed by a second-round multiplex PCR, then size selection and purification. The libraries underwent paired-end sequencing with 100 bp reads on an Illumina HiSeq2000. The published analysis was carried out like this. SOAPnuke was used to process the reads, throwing out any read that had adapters, had uncalled bases, had a mean Phred below 15, or lacked an exact constant-primer or identifier match. COPE v1.2.5 was used to merge the high-quality paired reads. Each unique nucleotide sequence was treated as a clonotype, and MiTCR v1.1 was used to align the clonotypes to the IMGT TRB V, D and J references. The analysis was limited to V-J combinations with a frequency above 0.0001, which together covered just over 98% of the repertoires. For each V-J combination, a TCR clonal expansion and chaos score was defined as F50 clonal expansion divided by the chaos observed in the TCRdist matrix. Welch's t-statistics and random forest were used to reduce the features to about 12 V-J combinations, which were then used as input to a naive Bayes classifier. The Morisita-Horn index was used to measure how similar the thyroid and blood repertoires were. The public reads were run again by TCRdb, first through fastp at Q25 and then through MiXCR, and only productive beta chains were kept. One record per CDR3 amino acid sequence lists the most common genes and DNA. The V and J calls were not made by the authors but by TCRdb's processing. For this sample the table gives about 620,000 distinct CDR3 sequences, of which 20% to 25% were detected only once. The ten largest clones add up to around 6.5% of the sample.

The sample belongs to a study of Graves' ophthalmopathy and Graves' hyperthyroidism (dated by TCRdb to the late 2010s). Describing the broader study: Peripheral blood was collected at initial diagnosis, before any treatment. The study used signatures of the TCR beta repertoire to tell Graves' ophthalmopathy apart from Graves' hyperthyroidism and to predict which patients would progress to ophthalmopathy. In total, 135 blood samples were TCR-sequenced: fewer than 50 ophthalmopathy, some 80 hyperthyroidism and some 17 hyperthyroidism-to-ophthalmopathy patients. A discovery set of about 99 patients (under 45 ophthalmopathy, 55 to 65 stable hyperthyroidism) was enrolled to explore V-J signatures distinguishing ophthalmopathy from hyperthyroidism. An independent validation cohort was composed of around 19 hyperthyroidism patients and around 15 patients who later progressed from hyperthyroidism to ophthalmopathy. In six hyperthyroidism patients, T-cell repertoires of thyroid tissue and blood were compared. Following sampling, methimazole starting at 30 mg daily was administered to hyperthyroidism patients, and high-dose intravenous methylprednisolone was administered to ophthalmopathy patients. The roughly 100 discovery patients were randomly divided into training and test sets at a 7:3 ratio. Broad study findings and their caveats: The 13-signature model separated ophthalmopathy from stable hyperthyroidism with approximately 90% sensitivity and just under 84% specificity in cross-validation, and 80%/75% in the test set. Most expanded thyroid clonotypes with frequency above 0.001 were also detected in blood, suggesting blood repertoires may reflect the thyroid immune response. Sample size was not predetermined statistically, and investigators were not blinded to group allocation. In validation, the model predicted ophthalmopathy progression with about 71% sensitivity and roughly 78% specificity; some 13 predicted patients were CT-confirmed with GO in a median of around 6 months.

Stable hyperthyroidism was defined as no progression to ophthalmopathy within 18 months of follow-up. Hyperthyroidism patients were newly diagnosed, were aged 18 to 65 years, and had a disease duration under 2 months. Anyone with other autoimmune diseases, uncontrolled infections, pregnancy or lactation was excluded from the study. Clinical symptoms, serum thyroxine, TRAb, thyroid ultrasound and orbital computed tomography were used for diagnosis. Ficoll-Paque density gradient centrifugation was used to isolate PBMCs from 9.5 to 10 ml of fresh peripheral blood. Trizol reagent was used to extract the total RNA, and its quality was then checked on an Agilent 2100 Bioanalyzer. The clonotype comes from a woman aged 18-29 years with stable Graves' hyperthyroidism. Some clones in this sample may be carry-over from other donors' samples. Donor details come from another sample of the same person, matched by shared clones. Sequences were obtained from peripheral blood.

The base sequence is TGTGCCAGCACCTTACGACCGGGGCAGGACACCGGGGAGCTGTTTTTT. Its translation is CASTLRPGQDTGELFF. The V and J genes are TRBV6-4 and TRBJ2-2, with the D assignment possibly TRBD1 or TRBD2, given 5 matching bases for each. The CDR3 covers 16 residues, taking in both the cysteine and the phenylalanine. The DNA shown is the 48-base CDR3, in frame from base 1. The germline ends are 18 bases apart after V is trimmed by 7 bases and J by 3 bases. The germline V gene gives CDR1 as MRHNA and CDR2 as SNTAGT.